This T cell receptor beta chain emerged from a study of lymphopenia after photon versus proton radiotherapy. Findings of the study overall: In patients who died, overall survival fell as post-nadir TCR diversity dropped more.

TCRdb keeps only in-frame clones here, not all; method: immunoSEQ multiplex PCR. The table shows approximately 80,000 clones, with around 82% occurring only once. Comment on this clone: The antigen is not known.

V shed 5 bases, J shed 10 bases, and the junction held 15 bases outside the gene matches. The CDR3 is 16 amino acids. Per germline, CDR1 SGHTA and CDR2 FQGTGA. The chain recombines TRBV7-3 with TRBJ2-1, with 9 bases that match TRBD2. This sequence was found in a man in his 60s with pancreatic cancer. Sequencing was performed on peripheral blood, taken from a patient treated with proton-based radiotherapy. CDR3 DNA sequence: TGTGCCAGCAGCCCCGGGACTAGCTTAACCCTCGGCGAGCAGTTCTTC. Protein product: CASSPGTSLTLGEQFF.